These 13 T cell receptor beta chains were sequenced from one sample in a study of blood T cell repertoires in COVID-19. Data came from immunoSEQ multiplex PCR; TCRdb stores just in-frame clones and leaves some out. Of over 250,000 clones listed, roughly 90% were seen once; the top ten hold 2% to 2.5%. Sequencing was carried out using peripheral blood. The receptors derive from a man in his forties or fifties with acute or convalescent COVID-19.

As regards this clone: The same CDR3 is also encoded by other DNA sequences in this sample. The V call is TRBV11-2, the J call TRBJ1-6, with TRBD1 identical over 8 bases. The CDR3 sequence is 14 residues long. Trimming took 2 bases from V and 9 from J; bases not matched to a gene: 3. Per the germline V gene, CDR1 is SGHAT and CDR2 is FQNNGV. Here the CDR3 DNA reads TGTGCCAGCAGCTTAAACACAGGGGGTTCACCCCTCCACTTT. This sequence encodes CASSLNTGGSPLHF.

The chain employs TRBV27 and TRBJ1-1, with D unresolved. The germline V gene encodes CDR1 MNHEY and CDR2 SMNVEV (reference sequence). This CDR3 contains 14 residues. Trimming took 6 bases from V and 1 from J, leaving 12 bases between them. CDR3 residues: CASSLMVGNTEAFF. In DNA, the CDR3 is TGTGCCAGCAGCCTTATGGTCGGGAACACTGAAGCTTTCTTT.

The CDR3 here is CASTRGGTGPEQYF. The CDR3 DNA reads TGTGCCAGCACCAGGGGCGGGACAGGGCCCGAGCAGTACTTC. The chain carries TRBV6-5 and TRBJ2-7; 9 nucleotides line up with TRBD1. Per the germline V gene, CDR1 is MNHEY and CDR2 is SVGAGI. J gave up 6 bases and V 7 bases, and 10 bases lay outside the gene matches. The CDR3 consists of 14 residues.

This clone was counted a single time. This chain joins TRBV5-1 and TRBJ1-1, with D maybe TRBD1 (6 bases). CDR1 SGHRS and CDR2 YFSETQ come from the germline V gene. This CDR3 spans 14 amino acids. Trimming removed 1 base from V and 3 bases from J, with 10 bases in between. The CDR3 here is CASSLLPGDTEAFF. The CDR3 region has the DNA TGCGCCAGCAGCTTGTTACCAGGGGACACTGAAGCTTTCTTT.

The chain employs TRBV18 and TRBJ1-1; 7 positions agree with TRBD1. Germline CDR1 reads KGHSH; CDR2 reads LQKENI. After removal of 3 bases from V and 2 bases from J, the junction contained 3 bases not matched to a gene. This CDR3 contains 14 residues. CDR3 in DNA: TGTGCCAGCTCACCGGGACAGAGTAACACTGAAGCTTTCTTT. It encodes CASSPGQSNTEAFF.

V is TRBV5-1 and J is TRBJ1-3, with D maybe TRBD1 (5 bases). Germline V gene data show CDR1 as SGHRS and CDR2 as YFSETQ. This CDR3 has 17 amino acids. Trimming stripped 0 bases from V and 1 base from J, with 14 bases between. Here the CDR3 DNA reads TGCGCCAGCAGCTTGGCCGGGGGAGAAAGGTCTGGAAACACCATATATTTT. Its protein is CASSLAGGERSGNTIYF.

V and J are TRBV18 and TRBJ2-5; a possible D gene is TRBD1 (6 bases). This CDR3 is built from 14 residues. V dropped 0 bases and J dropped 11 bases, with 16 bases sitting between them. The V gene's germline CDR1 is KGHSH and CDR2 LQKENI. This chain's CDR3 is CASSPPDRYLWQYF. The CDR3 nucleotides read TGTGCCAGCTCACCACCCGACAGGTACCTCTGGCAGTACTTC. Looking up the rest from reference TRBV18 and TRBJ2-5 gives the full variable domain: NAGVMQNPRHLVRRRGQEARLRCSPMKGHSHVYWYRQLPEEGLKFMVYLQKENIIDESGMPKERFSAEFPKEGPSILRIQQVVRGDSAAYFCASSPPDRYLWQYFGPGTRLLVL.

V and J are TRBV12-3 or TRBV12-4 and TRBJ1-4; no reliable D call. CDR3 length: 13 residues. V lost 8 bases to trimming and J lost 4 bases, with 11 bases between them. The CDR3 coding sequence is TGTGCCAGCGGAGGGTTTAATAATGAAAAACTGTTTTTT. Its protein is CASGGFNNEKLFF.

This chain joins TRBV9 and TRBJ1-3; D remains unclear. The V and J ends lost 1 base and 6 bases respectively, with 20 bases between them. CDR1 is SGDLS, CDR2 YYNGEE, per germline. The CDR3 has 17 amino acids. This CDR3 reads CASSVSTRGVGLNTIYF. The CDR3 DNA follows: TGTGCCAGCAGCGTATCCACTCGGGGAGTGGGCCTAAACACCATATATTTT.

V and J are TRBV7-2 and TRBJ1-4, with D unclear. Germline loops: CDR1 SGHTA, CDR2 FQGNSA. The length of the CDR3 is 13 residues. V was clipped by 5 bases and J by 7 bases, with 11 bases between them. This CDR3 reads CASSTRTVEKLFF. The CDR3 DNA is TGTGCCAGCAGCACCCGGACTGTTGAAAAACTGTTTTTT.

This chain links TRBV27 with TRBJ2-5; possible D gene TRBD1, 7 bases. The CDR3 spans 15 residues. V was cut by 9 bases and J by 3 bases, with 20 bases left in between. From germline, CDR1 is MNHEY and CDR2 SMNVEV (reference sequence). This CDR3 reads CARTAVSRGEETQYF. The CDR3 nucleotides are TGTGCCAGGACGGCAGTTTCCAGGGGGGAAGAGACCCAGTACTTC.

V usage is TRBV11-3 and J usage is TRBJ1-1; 7 nucleotides agree with TRBD1. Trimming removed 8 bases from V and 2 bases from J; junction bases left unmatched: 5. The CDR3 contains 13 residues. CDR1 and CDR2 (germline): SGHNT, YENEEA. The CDR3 coding sequence is TGTGCCAGCGCCGGGACAGCAAACACTGAAGCTTTCTTT. Encoded protein: CASAGTANTEAFF.

The V and J genes are TRBV3-1 (or the pseudogene TRBV3-2) and TRBJ2-1; D ambiguous. The V end lost 1 base, the J end lost 8 bases, and 6 bases lay between the germline ends. The CDR3 runs 12 residues. Germline V gene lookup returns CDR1 LGHDT and CDR2 YNNKEL (reference sequence). The CDR3 protein is CASSQAVYEQFF. Here the CDR3 DNA reads TGTGCCAGCAGCCAAGCGGTCTATGAGCAGTTCTTC.